These T cell receptor beta chains were read from a single sample in a study of blood T cell repertoires in COVID-19. This table comes from immunoSEQ multiplex PCR, and its TCRdb copy is limited to in-frame clones, with some not included. Of 300,000 to 400,000 clones detected, around nine tenths appear once; the ten largest clones hold roughly 3%. The sample taken for sequencing was peripheral blood. All receptors come from a woman under 30 who had recovered from COVID-19. The CDR3 runs from the conserved cysteine through the conserved F or W. The order of the fields is CDR3 protein, CDR3 DNA, V gene, J gene, clone size, D gene. The D gene is left open where the match is weak. Expanded clones get a size class; other rows say once, few or many, or leave the size out.

CDR3aa: CASTPTRGLETQYF; CDR3nt: TGTGCCAGCACTCCAACCCGAGGGCTTGAGACCCAGTACTTC; v_gene: TRBV7-8; j_gene: TRBJ2-5; abundance: once; d_gene: -
CDR3aa: CASAPGSYNSPLHF; CDR3nt: TGTGCTAGTGCCCCCGGGTCCTATAATTCACCCCTCCACTTT; v_gene: TRBV12-5; j_gene: TRBJ1-6; abundance: -; d_gene: -
CDR3aa: CASSLASPRNEQFF; CDR3nt: TGTGCCAGCAGCTTGGCTAGTCCGAGGAATGAGCAGTTCTTC; v_gene: TRBV5-5; j_gene: TRBJ2-1; abundance: -; d_gene: -
CDR3aa: CASSPDRENSPLHF; CDR3nt: TGTGCCAGTTCTCCTGACAGGGAGAATTCACCCCTCCACTTT; v_gene: TRBV19; j_gene: TRBJ1-6; abundance: -; d_gene: TRBD1
CDR3aa: CASSFGTGVDTQYF; CDR3nt: TGTGCCAGCAGCTTCGGGACAGGGGTTGATACGCAGTATTTT; v_gene: TRBV3-1/TRBV3-2; j_gene: TRBJ2-3; abundance: -; d_gene: TRBD1
CDR3aa: CASSLAAKGNTIYF; CDR3nt: TGTGCCAGCAGCTTAGCAGCCAAGGGAAACACCATATATTTT; v_gene: TRBV7-8; j_gene: TRBJ1-3; abundance: -; d_gene: -
CDR3aa: CASSSRRSLQGPGELFF; CDR3nt: TGTGCCAGCAGCTCACGGAGGAGTCTTCAAGGCCCCGGGGAGCTGTTTTTT; v_gene: TRBV7-8; j_gene: TRBJ2-2; abundance: -; d_gene: -
CDR3aa: CASKLTFNSYNEQFF; CDR3nt: TGTGCCAGCAAACTAACTTTCAATTCCTACAATGAGCAGTTCTTC; v_gene: TRBV6-4; j_gene: TRBJ2-1; abundance: -; d_gene: -
CDR3aa: CASSLANGDGFF; CDR3nt: TGTGCCAGCAGCTTAGCGAACGGGGATGGGTTCTTC; v_gene: TRBV7-9; j_gene: TRBJ2-1; abundance: -; d_gene: -
CDR3aa: CASSSPRMGGVYGYTF; CDR3nt: TGTGCCAGCAGTTCCCCCCGTATGGGGGGAGTCTATGGCTACACCTTC; v_gene: TRBV6-5; j_gene: TRBJ1-2; abundance: -; d_gene: -
CDR3aa: CASSFFRDYEAFF; CDR3nt: TGTGCCAGCAGTTTTTTTCGGGACTACGAAGCTTTCTTT; v_gene: TRBV27; j_gene: TRBJ1-1; abundance: -; d_gene: -
CDR3aa: CASTVTGPRGGYTF; CDR3nt: TGTGCCAGCACCGTCACGGGCCCTCGGGGGGGCTACACCTTC; v_gene: TRBV7-9; j_gene: TRBJ1-2; abundance: -; d_gene: -
CDR3aa: CASSQGVGGLFDTEAFF; CDR3nt: TGCGCCAGCAGCCAAGGCGTCGGCGGTCTCTTCGACACTGAAGCTTTCTTT; v_gene: TRBV4-1; j_gene: TRBJ1-1; abundance: once; d_gene: -
CDR3aa: CASSPRWFTSGTTDTQYF; CDR3nt: TGTGCCAGCAGCCCCCGTTGGTTTACTAGCGGAACCACAGATACGCAGTATTTT; v_gene: TRBV7-9; j_gene: TRBJ2-3; abundance: -; d_gene: TRBD2
CDR3aa: CASSLAIGGGNSPLHF; CDR3nt: TGTGCCAGCAGCTTGGCCATTGGGGGGGGAAATTCACCCCTCCACTTT; v_gene: TRBV5-4; j_gene: TRBJ1-6; abundance: -; d_gene: -
CDR3aa: CASSQTSGRKTQYF; CDR3nt: TGTGCCAGCAGCCAGACTAGCGGGAGAAAGACCCAGTACTTC; v_gene: TRBV6-5; j_gene: TRBJ2-5; abundance: -; d_gene: TRBD2
CDR3aa: CSVDGGRVTEAFF; CDR3nt: TGCAGCGTTGACGGGGGGCGGGTCACTGAAGCTTTCTTT; v_gene: TRBV29-1; j_gene: TRBJ1-1; abundance: -; d_gene: -
CDR3aa: CSASPTSGSYNEQFF; CDR3nt: TGCAGTGCTAGTCCGACTAGCGGTTCCTACAATGAGCAGTTCTTC; v_gene: TRBV20-1; j_gene: TRBJ2-1; abundance: -; d_gene: TRBD2
CDR3aa: CASSVDRQAEAFF; CDR3nt: TGTGCCAGCAGCGTGGACAGGCAAGCTGAAGCTTTCTTT; v_gene: TRBV9; j_gene: TRBJ1-1; abundance: -; d_gene: TRBD1
CDR3aa: CASSVSGRTEAFF; CDR3nt: TGTGCCAGCAGTGTTTCAGGGAGGACTGAAGCTTTCTTT; v_gene: TRBV2; j_gene: TRBJ1-1; abundance: -; d_gene: -
CDR3aa: CASSPTSGSGANVLTF; CDR3nt: TGTGCCAGCAGCCCTACTTCAGGCTCTGGGGCCAACGTCCTGACTTTC; v_gene: TRBV7-2; j_gene: TRBJ2-6; abundance: -; d_gene: -
CDR3aa: CASSKIGPGGKTEAFF; CDR3nt: TGTGCCAGCAGCAAAATTGGTCCAGGGGGCAAAACTGAAGCTTTCTTT; v_gene: TRBV21-1; j_gene: TRBJ1-1; abundance: -; d_gene: -
CDR3aa: CASSRRSDTQYF; CDR3nt: TGTGCCAGCAGTCGCCGGTCAGATACGCAGTATTTT; v_gene: TRBV2; j_gene: TRBJ2-3; abundance: -; d_gene: -
CDR3aa: CASSFRQLGPYGYTF; CDR3nt: TGTGCCAGCAGCTTCCGTCAACTGGGGCCCTATGGCTACACCTTC; v_gene: TRBV5-8; j_gene: TRBJ1-2; abundance: -; d_gene: -
CDR3aa: CASSAELAGVTGELFF; CDR3nt: TGCGCCAGCAGTGCAGAACTAGCGGGAGTCACCGGGGAGCTGTTTTTT; v_gene: TRBV10-2; j_gene: TRBJ2-2; abundance: once; d_gene: TRBD2
CDR3aa: CASSHPMRVEAFF; CDR3nt: TGTGCCAGCAGTCACCCAATGCGGGTTGAAGCTTTCTTT; v_gene: TRBV7-9; j_gene: TRBJ1-1; abundance: -; d_gene: -
CDR3aa: CASSQYSGREQFF; CDR3nt: TGTGCCAGCAGCCAATATAGCGGGAGGGAGCAGTTCTTC; v_gene: TRBV12-3/TRBV12-4; j_gene: TRBJ2-1; abundance: -; d_gene: TRBD2
CDR3aa: CASRSTGGTEAFF; CDR3nt: TGTGCCAGCAGGTCAACAGGGGGGACTGAAGCTTTCTTT; v_gene: TRBV13; j_gene: TRBJ1-1; abundance: -; d_gene: TRBD1
CDR3aa: CASSEQDAYNSPLHF; CDR3nt: TGTGCCAGCAGCGAACAGGACGCTTATAATTCACCCCTCCACTTT; v_gene: TRBV11-2; j_gene: TRBJ1-6; abundance: -; d_gene: -
CDR3aa: CASIPDSTTNEKLFF; CDR3nt: TGTGCCAGTATTCCGGACAGTACAACTAATGAAAAACTGTTTTTT; v_gene: TRBV19; j_gene: TRBJ1-4; abundance: -; d_gene: -
CDR3aa: CASSPAGTLVTDTQYF; CDR3nt: TGCGCCAGCAGCCCGGCGGGGACTTTGGTCACAGATACGCAGTATTTT; v_gene: TRBV5-1; j_gene: TRBJ2-3; abundance: -; d_gene: -
CDR3aa: CASTPQVRDRGRVGTDTQYF; CDR3nt: TGCGCCAGCACACCCCAAGTCCGGGACAGGGGGCGCGTAGGAACAGATACGCAGTATTTT; v_gene: TRBV10-2; j_gene: TRBJ2-3; abundance: -; d_gene: TRBD1
CDR3aa: CASSPRTGSQPQHF; CDR3nt: TGTGCCAGCAGCCCCCGGACAGGGAGTCAGCCCCAGCATTTT; v_gene: TRBV7-2; j_gene: TRBJ1-5; abundance: once; d_gene: TRBD1
CDR3aa: CASSLGQRSNQPQHF; CDR3nt: TGTGCCAGCAGCTTAGGACAACGTAGCAATCAGCCCCAGCATTTT; v_gene: TRBV7-2; j_gene: TRBJ1-5; abundance: -; d_gene: -
CDR3aa: CASSLRFSGGTGELFF; CDR3nt: TGTGCCAGCAGCTTAAGGTTTAGCGGGGGCACCGGGGAGCTGTTTTTT; v_gene: TRBV7-6; j_gene: TRBJ2-2; abundance: -; d_gene: TRBD2